These 12 T cell receptor beta chains share one sample of origin, sequenced in a study of shared clonotypes between healthy human individuals. Measured with immunoSEQ multiplex PCR; TCRdb has only the in-frame clones, and not every one. Of millions of clones in the sample, 90% to 95% were seen once. The sample taken for sequencing was naive CD4+ T cells sorted from blood. Subset in this sample: CD45RA+ positively selected. The receptors were gathered from a man aged 18 to 30 in good health.

The rearrangement links TRBV9 to TRBJ2-3; the D call may be TRBD1 or TRBD2 (5 bases each). With 3 bases removed from V and 2 bases from J, the gap between germline ends came to 7 bases. The CDR3 is 13 amino acids. The V gene's germline CDR1 is SGDLS and CDR2 YYNGEE. CDR3 in DNA: TGTGCCAGCAGCGGGGGGTACACAGATACGCAGTATTTT. Protein sequence: CASSGGYTDTQYF.

Notes on this clone: Other DNA sequences in the sample encode the same CDR3. The chain recombines TRBV25-1 with TRBJ2-3; D ambiguous. The V end was cut by 3 bases, the J end by 1 base, with 8 bases between. The CDR3 spans 14 residues. CDR1 is MGHDK and CDR2 is SYGVNS in the germline V gene. The CDR3 sequence: CASSDRSGTDTQYF. CDR3 in DNA: TGTGCCAGCAGTGACCGGTCGGGCACAGATACGCAGTATTTT.

J is TRBJ1-1 and V is TRBV27, with no clear D. Trimming left V 2 bases short and J 6 bases short, with 16 bases between. Germline-derived CDR1 and CDR2 are MNHEY and SMNVEV (reference sequence). This CDR3 has 15 residues. The CDR3 loop is CASSLSPRLSPEAFF. Written as DNA, the CDR3 is TGTGCCAGCAGTTTAAGCCCGCGGCTGAGCCCTGAAGCTTTCTTT.

The J gene is TRBJ2-2, the V gene TRBV18; 9 nucleotides agree with TRBD2. The V gene end was trimmed by 2 bases and the J gene end by 0 bases; junction bases not matched to a gene: 7. The CDR3 spans 18 residues. CDR1 and CDR2 (germline): KGHSH, LQKENI. The CDR3 DNA follows: TGTGCCAGCTCACCAAACGTAGCGGGAGCGACGAACACCGGGGAGCTGTTTTTT. Protein product: CASSPNVAGATNTGELFF.

With respect to this clone: The same CDR3 can be traced to other DNA sequences in this sample. J is TRBJ1-5 and V is TRBV5-1; D gene uncertain. The CDR3 loop spans 14 amino acids. The V end was cut by 0 bases, the J end by 4 bases, with 8 bases between. Germline-derived CDR1 and CDR2 are SGHRS and YFSETQ. This chain's CDR3 is CASSLGRDNQPQHF. CDR3 sequence (DNA): TGCGCCAGCAGCTTGGGGAGGGATAATCAGCCCCAGCATTTT.

The V call is TRBV7-2, the J call TRBJ2-1; 10 bases line up with TRBD1. The ends lost 5 bases at V and 6 bases at J; junction bases unmatched: 7. Germline values: CDR1 SGHTA, CDR2 FQGNSA. This CDR3 is built from 15 residues. The CDR3 region has the DNA TGTGCCAGCAGCCCCGGGACAGGGGACGGCAATGAGCAGTTCTTC. As protein: CASSPGTGDGNEQFF. Looking up the rest from reference TRBV7-2 and TRBJ2-1 gives the full variable domain: GAGVSQSPSNKVTEKGKDVELRCDPISGHTALYWYRQSLGQGLEFLIYFQGNSAPDKSGLPSDRFSAERTGGSVSTLTIQRTQQEDSAVYLCASSPGTGDGNEQFFGPGTRLTVL.

The chain joins TRBV5-1 to TRBJ2-1; D is ambiguous. The V gene's germline CDR1 is SGHRS and CDR2 YFSETQ. This CDR3 is 16 amino acids long. V lost 3 bases to trimming and J lost 0 bases, with 13 bases between them. This chain's CDR3 is CASSWKISSSYNEQFF. CDR3 sequence (DNA): TGCGCCAGCAGCTGGAAGATAAGTTCCTCCTACAATGAGCAGTTCTTC. Based on the CDR3 plus reference TRBV5-1 and TRBJ2-1, the full variable domain is KAGVTQTPRYLIKTRGQQVTLSCSPISGHRSVSWYQQTPGQGLQFLFEYFSETQRNKGNFPGRFSGRQFSNSRSEMNVSTLELGDSALYLCASSWKISSSYNEQFFGPGTRLTVL.

The chain uses TRBV5-4 and TRBJ1-1; 9 positions agree with TRBD1. Germline V CDR1 and CDR2: SGHNT, YYREEE (reference sequence). After removal of 4 bases from V and 3 bases from J, the junction contained 4 bases not matched to a gene. The CDR3 spans 14 residues. The CDR3 region is CASSAGQGDTEAFF. The CDR3 region has the DNA TGTGCCAGCAGCGCGGGACAGGGTGACACTGAAGCTTTCTTT. The variable domain in full, with the rest retrieved from reference TRBV5-4 and TRBJ1-1, is ETGVTQSPTHLIKTRGQQVTLRCSSQSGHNTVSWYQQALGQGPQFIFQYYREEENGRGNFPPRFSGLQFPNYSSELNVNALELDDSALYLCASSAGQGDTEAFFGQGTRLTVV.

The V gene is TRBV11-3, the J gene TRBJ2-7, with D uncertain. This CDR3 comprises 15 residues. The V end lost 4 bases, the J end lost 3 bases, and 16 bases lay between the germline ends. Germline values: CDR1 SGHNT, CDR2 YENEEA. CDR3 protein: CASSSTSASFYEQYF. The CDR3, as DNA: TGTGCCAGCAGCTCTACTTCTGCCTCCTTCTACGAGCAGTACTTC.

This clone appeared a few times. The chain carries TRBV7-9 and TRBJ1-1; D unresolved. The V and J ends lost 7 bases and 0 bases respectively, with 12 bases between them. CDR1 is SEHNR, CDR2 FQNEAQ, per germline (reference sequence). This CDR3 is 14 amino acids long. CDR3 region: CASTDPTMNTEAFF. The CDR3 DNA reads TGTGCCAGCACCGACCCTACCATGAACACTGAAGCTTTCTTT.

This clone has only one observation. The rearrangement uses TRBV5-4 and TRBJ1-1; 10 positions match TRBD1. The V segment lost 0 bases and the J segment 4 bases; nucleotides outside the gene matches: 3. Germline-derived CDR1 and CDR2 are SGHNT and YYREEE (reference sequence). The CDR3 contains 15 residues. CDR3 nucleotides: TGTGCCAGCAGCTTGGTAGACAGGGGGCTCACTGAAGCTTTCTTT. It specifies CASSLVDRGLTEAFF.

CDR3 DNA: TGCGCCAGCAGCCAGGGACCGCTAAACTCCTACGAGCAGTACTTC. This sequence encodes CASSQGPLNSYEQYF. The genes are TRBV4-1 and TRBJ2-7; D assignment may be TRBD1 or TRBD2 (5 bases each). V was shortened by 3 bases and J by 0 bases, with 12 bases between the two germline ends. The length of the CDR3 is 15 residues. Germline V lookup: CDR1 MGHRA, CDR2 YSYEKL.